Listed here are 10 T cell receptor beta chains from one sample, sequenced in a study of shared clonotypes between healthy human individuals. The method was immunoSEQ multiplex PCR; TCRdb's version includes in-frame clones alone and lacks a portion of them. The data hold roughly 2.5 million clones, with about 92% observed a single time. Sequencing was done on a sample of naive CD4+ T cells sorted from blood. Subset here: CD45RA+ positively selected. These receptors all stem from a man in his late teens or twenties in good health.

As for this clone: The sample has other DNA sequences that encode this CDR3 too. The chain joins TRBV5-4 to TRBJ1-4; TRBD1 might be the D (6 bases). Germline loops: CDR1 SGHNT, CDR2 YYREEE (reference sequence). V was cut by 0 bases and J by 1 base, with 10 bases left in between. The length of the CDR3 is 16 residues. The DNA of the CDR3 is TGTGCCAGCAGCTTGGGGGGGGGCTTAACTAATGAAAAACTGTTTTTT. As protein: CASSLGGGLTNEKLFF.

V usage is TRBV6-6 and J usage is TRBJ2-3; D perhaps matches TRBD2 (6 bases). The V gene lost 7 bases and the J gene lost 3 bases, with 17 bases spanning the gap. The CDR3 runs 15 residues. In germline, CDR1 is MNHNY, CDR2 SVGAGI (reference sequence). CDR3 in DNA: TGTGCCAGCACTATGCGGAGGGATAAAACAGATACGCAGTATTTT. Translation gives CASTMRRDKTDTQYF.

The genes are TRBV7-2 and TRBJ2-2; TRBD1 matches 8 bases. The J segment lost 2 bases and the V segment lost 5 bases, leaving 4 bases of the junction unmatched. Germline V lookup: CDR1 SGHTA, CDR2 FQGNSA. CDR3 length: 15 residues. The CDR3 bases are TGTGCCAGCAGCCAAGGACAGGGTAACACCGGGGAGCTGTTTTTT. Translated, it gives CASSQGQGNTGELFF.

The chain combines TRBV19 with TRBJ1-1; D may be TRBD1 (5 bases). Deletions cut 6 bases from V and 0 bases from J, with 17 bases between. From germline, CDR1 is LNHDA and CDR2 SQIVND (reference sequence). CDR3 length: 16 amino acids. In DNA, the CDR3 is TGTGCCAGTAGCCAGGGACGGAACTTCATGAACACTGAAGCTTTCTTT. Residues: CASSQGRNFMNTEAFF.

This sequence joins TRBV2 and TRBJ2-1; 10 nucleotides align to TRBD2. Germline V gene sequence: CDR1 SNHLY, CDR2 FYNNEI. The V gene end was trimmed by 8 bases and the J gene end by 0 bases; junction bases not matched to a gene: 10. The CDR3 extends over 17 amino acids. CDR3 coding DNA: TGTGCCAGCTTTGCGACTAGCGGGCGCAGCTCCTACAATGAGCAGTTCTTC. As protein: CASFATSGRSSYNEQFF.

The chain carries TRBV6-1 and TRBJ2-2; TRBD1 aligns across 8 bases. The CDR3 spans 17 residues. Germline loops: CDR1 MNHNS, CDR2 SASEGT. V lost 4 bases, J lost 6 bases, and 13 bases stayed unmatched. DNA of the CDR3: TGTGCCAGCAGTGGGCGGCAGGGGGCGGTTGACGCCGGGGAGCTGTTTTTT. Its protein is CASSGRQGAVDAGELFF.

The V and J genes are TRBV2 and TRBJ2-7, with D unclear. V was shortened by 6 bases and J by 2 bases, with 8 bases between the two germline ends. CDR3 length: 12 amino acids. Per the germline V gene, CDR1 is SNHLY and CDR2 is FYNNEI. CDR3: CASRGMAYEQYF. The CDR3 DNA is TGTGCCAGCAGGGGTATGGCCTACGAGCAGTACTTC.

The chain couples TRBV29-1 to TRBJ2-1, with 10 bases matching TRBD2. Germline trimming cut 4 bases from V and 5 bases from J; bases unmatched to any gene: 8. Germline-derived CDR1 and CDR2 are SQVTM and ANQGSEA. The CDR3 length is 15 residues. CDR3 DNA: TGCAGCGTTGCACCCACTAGCGGGGCTGACAATGAGCAGTTCTTC. Translating gives CSVAPTSGADNEQFF.

The chain has TRBV28 and TRBJ2-1; D gene unclear. CDR1 and CDR2 (germline): MDHEN, SYDVKM. The CDR3 is 11 residues long. The V gene lost 6 bases and the J gene lost 9 bases, with 9 bases spanning the gap. The CDR3 bases are TGTGCCAGCAGCCGACTTGGTGAGCAGTTCTTC. This translates into CASSRLGEQFF.

A single count supports this clone. V is TRBV6-1 and J is TRBJ1-4; 8 bases match TRBD1. The CDR3 runs to 14 residues. Germline CDR1 MNHNS, CDR2 SASEGT. Trimming cost V 9 bases and J 3 bases; bases outside gene matches: 6. The DNA for the CDR3 is TGTGCCAGTACCTGGGACAGGTCTAATGAAAAACTGTTTTTT. Translation: CASTWDRSNEKLFF.